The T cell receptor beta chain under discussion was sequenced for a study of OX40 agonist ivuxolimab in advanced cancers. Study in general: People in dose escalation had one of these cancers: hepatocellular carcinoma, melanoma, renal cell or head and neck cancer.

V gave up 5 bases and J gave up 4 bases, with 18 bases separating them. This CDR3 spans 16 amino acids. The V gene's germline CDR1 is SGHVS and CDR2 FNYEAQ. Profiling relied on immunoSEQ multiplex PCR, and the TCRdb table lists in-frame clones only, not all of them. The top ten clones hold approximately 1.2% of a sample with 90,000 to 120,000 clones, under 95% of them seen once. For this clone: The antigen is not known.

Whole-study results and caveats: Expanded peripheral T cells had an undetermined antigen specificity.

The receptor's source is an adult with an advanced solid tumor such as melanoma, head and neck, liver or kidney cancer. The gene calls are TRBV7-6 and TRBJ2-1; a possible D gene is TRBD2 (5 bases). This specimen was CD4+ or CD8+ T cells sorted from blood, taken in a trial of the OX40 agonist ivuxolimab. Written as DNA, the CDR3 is TGTGCCAGCAGCCCCAGCCCCCCGACTATATACAATGAGCAGTTCTTC. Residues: CASSPSPPTIYNEQFF.